Shown below are 12 T cell receptor beta chains from a single sample sequenced in a study of blood T cell repertoires in COVID-19. TCRdb keeps only in-frame clones here, not all; method: immunoSEQ multiplex PCR. The sample shows 130,000 to 150,000 clones, 87% of them seen only once. Sample: peripheral blood. These TCRs come from a man aged 50 or older who had recovered from COVID-19.

V is TRBV5-5 and J is TRBJ1-1, with D tentatively TRBD1 (5 bases). Germline V CDR1 and CDR2: SGHKS, YYEKEE (reference sequence). The CDR3 totals 13 residues. V lost 3 bases to trimming and J lost 1 base, with 7 bases between them. The DNA of the CDR3 is TGTGCCAGCAGCTCTGGACAGAACACTGAAGCTTTCTTT. Protein: CASSSGQNTEAFF.

This clone was observed at least ten times. In DNA form, the CDR3 reads TGTGCCAGCAGTGCAGACAGGTACCAAGAGACCCAGTACTTC. Protein sequence: CASSADRYQETQYF. This chain uses TRBV2 with TRBJ2-5, with D perhaps matching TRBD1 (6 bases). CDR3 length: 14 amino acids. V lost 4 bases and J lost 0, with 9 bases in between. Germline assignment: CDR1 SNHLY and CDR2 FYNNEI. The variable domain in full, completed from reference TRBV2 and TRBJ2-5, reads EPEVTQTPSHQVTQMGQEVILRCVPISNHLYFYWYRQILGQKVEFLVSFYNNEISEKSEIFDDQFSVERPDGSNFTLKIRSTKLEDSAMYFCASSADRYQETQYFGPGTRLLVL.

The chain couples TRBV4-3 to TRBJ1-4; 9 nucleotides line up with TRBD1. J gave up 7 bases and V 1 base, and 1 base lay outside the gene matches. Germline assignment: CDR1 LGHNA and CDR2 YSLEER. The CDR3 runs to 14 residues. This chain's CDR3 is CASSQGQGGEKLFF. For the CDR3, the DNA is TGCGCCAGCAGCCAAGGACAGGGGGGTGAAAAACTGTTTTTT.

Written as DNA, the CDR3 is TGCGCCAGCAGGGGACTAGCGGGAGCTAGCACAGATACGCAGTATTTT. Translating gives CASRGLAGASTDTQYF. The chain couples TRBV10-2 to TRBJ2-3; 14 bases are a match to TRBD2. V lost 6 bases and J lost 0; bases outside the gene matches: 2. Germline CDR1 and CDR2: WSHSY and SAAADI. This CDR3 comprises 16 residues.

This chain uses TRBV6-1 with TRBJ1-6; D unclear. The CDR3 is 11 amino acids. The germline gives CDR1 MNHNS, CDR2 SASEGT. V was clipped by 2 bases and J by 13 bases, with 6 bases between them. The CDR3 coding sequence is TGTGCCAGCAGTGAAATGTCGCCCCTCCACTTT. Translation: CASSEMSPLHF.

The chain has TRBV27 and TRBJ2-2, with D perhaps matching TRBD2 (6 bases). The CDR3 is 13 residues long. The V gene's germline CDR1 is MNHEY and CDR2 SMNVEV (reference sequence). The CDR3 loop is CGVGRPNTGELFF. In DNA, the CDR3 is TGTGGGGTAGGGAGGCCGAACACCGGGGAGCTGTTTTTT.

V gene TRBV4-3 combines with J gene TRBJ1-2, with TRBD1 identical over 9 bases. This CDR3 spans 14 amino acids. CDR1 and CDR2 from the germline V gene are LGHNA and YSLEER. The V segment lost 8 bases and the J segment 5 bases; nucleotides outside the gene matches: 9. CDR3 protein: CASGARDRAYGYTF. Written as DNA, the CDR3 is TGCGCCAGCGGCGCTCGGGACAGGGCTTATGGCTACACCTTC.

The gene calls are TRBV15 and TRBJ1-1, with a tentative D call TRBD1 (5 bases). The germline CDR1 and CDR2 sequences are LNHNV and YYDKDF (reference sequence). The CDR3 contains 15 residues. V was trimmed by 0 bases and J by 1 base, leaving 9 bases between them. For the CDR3, the DNA is TGTGCCACCAGCAGAGATCAGGGAGGGAACACTGAAGCTTTCTTT. It translates to CATSRDQGGNTEAFF.

The chain has TRBV2 and TRBJ2-7, with 8 bases fitting TRBD1. The CDR3 runs 17 residues. Trimming cost V 0 bases and J 3 bases; bases outside gene matches: 10. CDR1 is SNHLY, CDR2 FYNNEI, per germline. In DNA, the CDR3 is TGTGCCAGCAGTGAAGCGCTTCCAGGGACAGGTATCTACGAGCAGTACTTC. Translation: CASSEALPGTGIYEQYF.

This chain joins TRBV4-3 and TRBJ2-7; the match to TRBD2 covers 11 bases. The CDR3 is 18 residues long. Germline assignment: CDR1 LGHNA and CDR2 YSLEER. Trimming at V came to 0 bases and at J to 0 bases, leaving 7 bases not matched to a gene. CDR3 residues: CASSQDSASGGISYEQYF. CDR3 in DNA: TGCGCCAGCAGCCAAGATTCGGCTAGCGGGGGGATCTCCTACGAGCAGTACTTC.

This sequence joins TRBV6-5 and TRBJ1-5; perhaps TRBD1 as D (6 bases). The CDR3 totals 14 residues. Looked up from germline, CDR1 is MNHEY and CDR2 is SVGAGI. The V end was cut by 4 bases, the J end by 7 bases, with 14 bases between. CDR3 DNA sequence: TGTGCCAGCAGTTTTCAGGGGCTCGGGCAGCCCCAGCATTTT. Its translation is CASSFQGLGQPQHF.

The chain employs TRBV5-1 and TRBJ2-2; TRBD1 agrees at 10 bases. This CDR3 region has 17 residues. CDR1 is SGHRS and CDR2 is YFSETQ in the germline V gene. V trimming: 0 bases; J trimming: 4 bases; junction bases outside the gene matches: 6. In DNA form, the CDR3 reads TGCGCCAGCAGCTTGGGACAGGGGGCATCGGGCACCGGGGAGCTGTTTTTT. Its translation is CASSLGQGASGTGELFF.